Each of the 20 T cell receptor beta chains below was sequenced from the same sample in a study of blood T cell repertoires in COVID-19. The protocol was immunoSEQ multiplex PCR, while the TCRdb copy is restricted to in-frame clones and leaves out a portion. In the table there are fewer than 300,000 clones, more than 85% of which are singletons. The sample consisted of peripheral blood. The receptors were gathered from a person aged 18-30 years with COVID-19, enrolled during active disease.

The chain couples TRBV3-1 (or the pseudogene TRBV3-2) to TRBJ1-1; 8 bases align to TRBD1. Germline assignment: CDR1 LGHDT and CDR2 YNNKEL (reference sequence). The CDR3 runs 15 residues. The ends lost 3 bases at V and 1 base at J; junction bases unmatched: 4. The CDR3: CASSHSGTGNTEAFF. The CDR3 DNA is TGTGCCAGCAGCCATTCGGGGACAGGGAACACTGAAGCTTTCTTT.

CDR3: CASSSPAGTDTQYF. The CDR3 bases are TGTGCCAGCAGTTCCCCAGCGGGCACAGATACGCAGTATTTT. This rearrangement joins TRBV6-5 to TRBJ2-3; a weak D match, TRBD2 (5 bases). The ends were cut back, 4 bases at V and 1 base at J, with 9 bases in the middle. CDR3 length: 14 amino acids. The germline V gene encodes CDR1 MNHEY and CDR2 SVGAGI.

The CDR3 loop is CASSLGGPVGDTQYF. CDR3 sequence (DNA): TGTGCCAGCAGCTTGGGTGGCCCCGTCGGGGATACGCAGTATTTT. V is TRBV7-2 and J is TRBJ2-3; D call uncertain. Germline V lookup: CDR1 SGHTA, CDR2 FQGNSA. Deletions cut 3 bases from V and 6 bases from J, with 16 bases between. This CDR3 region has 15 residues.

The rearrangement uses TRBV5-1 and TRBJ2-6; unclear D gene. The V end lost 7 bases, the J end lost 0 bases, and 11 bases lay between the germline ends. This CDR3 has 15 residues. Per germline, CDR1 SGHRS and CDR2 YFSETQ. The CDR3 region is CASRPGSSGANVLTF. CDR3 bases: TGCGCCAGCCGCCCAGGAAGCTCTGGGGCCAACGTCCTGACTTTC. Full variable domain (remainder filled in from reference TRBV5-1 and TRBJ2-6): KAGVTQTPRYLIKTRGQQVTLSCSPISGHRSVSWYQQTPGQGLQFLFEYFSETQRNKGNFPGRFSGRQFSNSRSEMNVSTLELGDSALYLCASRPGSSGANVLTFGAGSRLTVL.

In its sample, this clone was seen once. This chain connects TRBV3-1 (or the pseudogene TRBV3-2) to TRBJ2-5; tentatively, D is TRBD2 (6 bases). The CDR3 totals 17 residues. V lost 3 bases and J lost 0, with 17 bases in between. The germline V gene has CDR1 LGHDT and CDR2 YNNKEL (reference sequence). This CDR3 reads CASSQYPKEGNQETQYF. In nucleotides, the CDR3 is TGTGCCAGCAGCCAGTACCCTAAGGAGGGAAACCAAGAGACCCAGTACTTC.

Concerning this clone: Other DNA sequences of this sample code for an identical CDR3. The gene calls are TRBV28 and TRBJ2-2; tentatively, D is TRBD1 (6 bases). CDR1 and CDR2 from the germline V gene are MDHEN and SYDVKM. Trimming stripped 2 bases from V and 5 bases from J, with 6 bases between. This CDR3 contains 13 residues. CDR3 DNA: TGTGCCAGCAGTTTACAGGGGACCGGGGAGCTGTTTTTT. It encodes CASSLQGTGELFF.

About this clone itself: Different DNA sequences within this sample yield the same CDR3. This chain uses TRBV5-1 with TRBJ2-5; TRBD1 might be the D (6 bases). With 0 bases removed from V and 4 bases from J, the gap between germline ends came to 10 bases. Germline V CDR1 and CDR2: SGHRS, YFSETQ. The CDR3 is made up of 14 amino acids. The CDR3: CASSLGGGGETQYF. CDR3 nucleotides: TGCGCCAGCAGCTTGGGAGGGGGTGGAGAGACCCAGTACTTC.

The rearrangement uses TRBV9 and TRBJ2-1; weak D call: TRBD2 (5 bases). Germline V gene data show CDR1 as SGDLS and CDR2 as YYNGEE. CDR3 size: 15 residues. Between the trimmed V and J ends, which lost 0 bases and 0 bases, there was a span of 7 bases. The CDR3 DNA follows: TGTGCCAGCAGCGTAGCCCGGGGCTCCTACAATGAGCAGTTCTTC. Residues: CASSVARGSYNEQFF.

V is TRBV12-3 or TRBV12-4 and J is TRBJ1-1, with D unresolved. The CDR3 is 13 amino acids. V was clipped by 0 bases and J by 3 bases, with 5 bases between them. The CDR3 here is CASSLASYTEAFF. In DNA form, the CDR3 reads TGTGCCAGCAGTTTAGCGTCATACACTGAAGCTTTCTTT.

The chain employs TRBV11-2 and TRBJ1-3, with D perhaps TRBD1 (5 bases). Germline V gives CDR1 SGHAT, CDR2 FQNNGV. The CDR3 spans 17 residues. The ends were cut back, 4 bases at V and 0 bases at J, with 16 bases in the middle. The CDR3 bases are TGTGCCAGCAGCTCGCCCCTCGGACACTCCTCTGGAAACACCATATATTTT. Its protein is CASSSPLGHSSGNTIYF.

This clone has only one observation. CDR3 in amino acids: CATLKNPNYGYTF. The DNA for the CDR3 is TGTGCCACACTCAAGAACCCTAACTATGGCTACACCTTC. The chain is built from TRBV19 and TRBJ1-2; D call uncertain. The CDR3 runs to 13 residues. The V and J ends lost 10 bases and 0 bases respectively, with 12 bases between them. CDR1 and CDR2 from the germline V gene are LNHDA and SQIVND (reference sequence).

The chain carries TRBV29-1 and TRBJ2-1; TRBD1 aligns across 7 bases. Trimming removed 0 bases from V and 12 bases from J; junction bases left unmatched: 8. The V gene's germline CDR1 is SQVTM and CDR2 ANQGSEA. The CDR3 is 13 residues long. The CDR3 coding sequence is TGCAGCGTTGAAGACCGGGACAGTCAAATGCAGTTCTTC. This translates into CSVEDRDSQMQFF.

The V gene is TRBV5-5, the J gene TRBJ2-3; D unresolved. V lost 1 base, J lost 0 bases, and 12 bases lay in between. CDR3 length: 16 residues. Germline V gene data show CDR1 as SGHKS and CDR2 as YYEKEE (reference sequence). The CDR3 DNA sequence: TGTGCCAGCAGCTTGTCTTCGCCTACTAGCACAGATACGCAGTATTTT. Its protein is CASSLSSPTSTDTQYF. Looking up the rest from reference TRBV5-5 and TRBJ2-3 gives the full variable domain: DAGVTQSPTHLIKTRGQQVTLRCSPISGHKSVSWYQQVLGQGPQFIFQYYEKEERGRGNFPDRFSARQFPNYSSELNVNALLLGDSALYLCASSLSSPTSTDTQYFGPGTRLTVL.

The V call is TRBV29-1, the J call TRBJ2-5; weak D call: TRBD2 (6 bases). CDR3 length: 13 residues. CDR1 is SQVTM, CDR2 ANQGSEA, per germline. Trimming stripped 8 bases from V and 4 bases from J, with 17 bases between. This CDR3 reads CSTQGAGRETQYF. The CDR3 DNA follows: TGCAGCACCCAGGGTGCGGGGAGAGAGACCCAGTACTTC.

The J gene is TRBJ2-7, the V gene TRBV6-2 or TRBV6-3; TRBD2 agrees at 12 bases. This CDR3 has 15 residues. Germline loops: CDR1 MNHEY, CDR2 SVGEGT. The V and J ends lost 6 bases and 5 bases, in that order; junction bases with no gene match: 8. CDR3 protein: CASSLLAGGVDEQYF. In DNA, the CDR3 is TGTGCCAGCAGCTTACTAGCGGGGGGAGTGGACGAGCAGTACTTC.

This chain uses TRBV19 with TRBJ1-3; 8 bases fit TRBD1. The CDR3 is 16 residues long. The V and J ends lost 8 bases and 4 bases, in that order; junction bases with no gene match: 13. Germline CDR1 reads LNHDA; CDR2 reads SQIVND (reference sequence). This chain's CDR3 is CASGPAGGFGGNTIYF. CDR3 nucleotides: TGTGCCAGTGGACCCGCAGGGGGCTTCGGCGGAAACACCATATATTTT.

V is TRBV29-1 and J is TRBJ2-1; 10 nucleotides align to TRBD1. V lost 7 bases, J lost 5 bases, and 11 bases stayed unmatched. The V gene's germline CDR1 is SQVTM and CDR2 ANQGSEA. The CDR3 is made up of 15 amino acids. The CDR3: CSAGPGQGTNNEQFF. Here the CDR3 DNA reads TGCAGCGCCGGCCCGGGACAGGGGACCAACAATGAGCAGTTCTTC.

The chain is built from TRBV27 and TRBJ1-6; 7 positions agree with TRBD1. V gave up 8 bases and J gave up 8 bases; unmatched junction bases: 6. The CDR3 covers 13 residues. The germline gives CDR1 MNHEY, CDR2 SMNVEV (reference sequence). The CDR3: CASGRQGDSPLHF. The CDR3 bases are TGTGCCAGCGGGAGACAGGGCGATTCACCCCTCCACTTT.

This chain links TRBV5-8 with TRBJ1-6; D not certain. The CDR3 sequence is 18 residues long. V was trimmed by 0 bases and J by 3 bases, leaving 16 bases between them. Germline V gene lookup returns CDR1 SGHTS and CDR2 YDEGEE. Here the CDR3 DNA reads TGTGCCAGCAGCTTGGTCCGGGAGAGTAGAATCTATAATTCACCCCTCCACTTT. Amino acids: CASSLVRESRIYNSPLHF.

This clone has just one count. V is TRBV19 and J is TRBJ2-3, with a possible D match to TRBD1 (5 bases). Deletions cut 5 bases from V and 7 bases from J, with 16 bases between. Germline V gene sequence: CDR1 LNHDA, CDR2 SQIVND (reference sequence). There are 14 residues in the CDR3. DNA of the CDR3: TGTGCCAGTAGTCCCGTCAGGGAATCCTATACGCAGTATTTT. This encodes CASSPVRESYTQYF.